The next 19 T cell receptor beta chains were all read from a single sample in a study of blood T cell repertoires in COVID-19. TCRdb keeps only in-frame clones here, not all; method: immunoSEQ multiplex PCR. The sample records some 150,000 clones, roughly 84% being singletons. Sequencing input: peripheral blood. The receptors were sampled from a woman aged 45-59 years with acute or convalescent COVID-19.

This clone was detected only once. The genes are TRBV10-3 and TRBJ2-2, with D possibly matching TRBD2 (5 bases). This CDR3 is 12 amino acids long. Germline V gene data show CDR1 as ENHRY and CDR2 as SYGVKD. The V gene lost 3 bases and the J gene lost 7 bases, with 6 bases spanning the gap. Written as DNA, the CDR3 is TGTGCCATCAGTGACGGGGACGGGGAGCTGTTTTTT. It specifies CAISDGDGELFF.

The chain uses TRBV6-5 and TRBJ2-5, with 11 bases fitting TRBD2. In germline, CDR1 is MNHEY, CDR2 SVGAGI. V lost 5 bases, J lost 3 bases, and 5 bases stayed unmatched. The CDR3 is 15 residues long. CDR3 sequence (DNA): TGTGCCAGCAGTACACAACTAGCGGGGGAAGAGACCCAGTACTTC. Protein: CASSTQLAGEETQYF.

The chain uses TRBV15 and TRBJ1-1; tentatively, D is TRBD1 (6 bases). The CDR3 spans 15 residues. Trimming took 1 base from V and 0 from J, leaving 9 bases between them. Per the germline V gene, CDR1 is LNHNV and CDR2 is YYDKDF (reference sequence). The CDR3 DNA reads TGTGCCACCAGCAGAGCCCAGGGGATGAACACTGAAGCTTTCTTT. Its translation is CATSRAQGMNTEAFF.

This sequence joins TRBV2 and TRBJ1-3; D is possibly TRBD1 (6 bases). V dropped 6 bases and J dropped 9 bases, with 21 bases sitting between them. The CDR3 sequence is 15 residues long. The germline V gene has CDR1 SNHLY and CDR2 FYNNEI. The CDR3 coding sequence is TGTGCCAGCAGCCGGGACATCGACCAAAAATTCACCATATATTTT. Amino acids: CASSRDIDQKFTIYF. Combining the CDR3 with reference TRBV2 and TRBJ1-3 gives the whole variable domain EPEVTQTPSHQVTQMGQEVILRCVPISNHLYFYWYRQILGQKVEFLVSFYNNEISEKSEIFDDQFSVERPDGSNFTLKIRSTKLEDSAMYFCASSRDIDQKFTIYFGEGSWLTVV.

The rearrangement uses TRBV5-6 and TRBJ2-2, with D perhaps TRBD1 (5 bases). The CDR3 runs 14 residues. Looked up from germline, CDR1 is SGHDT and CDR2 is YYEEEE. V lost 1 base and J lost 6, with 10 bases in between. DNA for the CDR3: TGTGCCAGCAGCTTGCCGGACATCGCCGGGGAGCTGTTTTTT. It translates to CASSLPDIAGELFF.

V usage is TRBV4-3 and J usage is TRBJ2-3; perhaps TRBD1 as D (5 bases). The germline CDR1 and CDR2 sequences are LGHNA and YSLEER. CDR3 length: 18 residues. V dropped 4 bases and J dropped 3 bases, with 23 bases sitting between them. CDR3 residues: CASSPKAFLGLTTDTQYF. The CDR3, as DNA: TGCGCCAGCAGCCCCAAAGCTTTCCTGGGGCTAACAACAGATACGCAGTATTTT.

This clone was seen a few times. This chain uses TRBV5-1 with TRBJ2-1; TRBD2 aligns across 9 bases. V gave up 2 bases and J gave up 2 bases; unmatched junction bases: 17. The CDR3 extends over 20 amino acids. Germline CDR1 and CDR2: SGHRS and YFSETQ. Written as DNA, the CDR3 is TGCGCCAGCAGCTTCTGGGGGTTGGGGGGTAGACTAGCGGCCTACAATGAGCAGTTCTTC. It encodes CASSFWGLGGRLAAYNEQFF.

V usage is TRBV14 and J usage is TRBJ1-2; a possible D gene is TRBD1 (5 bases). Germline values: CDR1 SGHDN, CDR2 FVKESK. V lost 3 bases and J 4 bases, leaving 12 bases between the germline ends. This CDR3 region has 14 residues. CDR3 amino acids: CASSQRDGFYGYTF. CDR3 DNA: TGTGCCAGCAGCCAGCGGGACGGTTTCTATGGCTACACCTTC.

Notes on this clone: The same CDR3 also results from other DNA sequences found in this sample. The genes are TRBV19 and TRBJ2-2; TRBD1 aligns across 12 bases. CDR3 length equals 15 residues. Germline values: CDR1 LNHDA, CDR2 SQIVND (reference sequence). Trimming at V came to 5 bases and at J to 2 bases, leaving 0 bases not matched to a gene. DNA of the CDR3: TGTGCCAGTAGTGGGACAGGGGGCAACACCGGGGAGCTGTTTTTT. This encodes CASSGTGGNTGELFF.

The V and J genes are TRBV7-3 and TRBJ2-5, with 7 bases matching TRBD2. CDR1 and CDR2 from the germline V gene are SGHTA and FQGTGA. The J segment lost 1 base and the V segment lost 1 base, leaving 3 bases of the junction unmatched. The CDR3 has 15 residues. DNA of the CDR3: TGTGCCAGCAGCTTAATGGGGGGGTCCCAAGAGACCCAGTACTTC. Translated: CASSLMGGSQETQYF.

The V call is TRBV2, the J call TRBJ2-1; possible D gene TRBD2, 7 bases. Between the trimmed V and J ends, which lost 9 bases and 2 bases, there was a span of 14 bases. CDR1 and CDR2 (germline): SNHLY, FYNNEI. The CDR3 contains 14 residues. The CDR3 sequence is CARGGGGPYNEQFF. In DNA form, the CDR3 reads TGTGCCAGGGGGGGCGGGGGCCCCTACAATGAGCAGTTCTTC.

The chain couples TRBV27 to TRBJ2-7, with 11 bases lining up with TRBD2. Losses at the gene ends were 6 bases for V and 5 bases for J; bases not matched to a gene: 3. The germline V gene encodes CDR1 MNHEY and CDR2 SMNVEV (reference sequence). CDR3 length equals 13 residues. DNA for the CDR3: TGTGCCAGCAGAGCTAGCGGGAGGAACGAGCAGTACTTC. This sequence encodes CASRASGRNEQYF.

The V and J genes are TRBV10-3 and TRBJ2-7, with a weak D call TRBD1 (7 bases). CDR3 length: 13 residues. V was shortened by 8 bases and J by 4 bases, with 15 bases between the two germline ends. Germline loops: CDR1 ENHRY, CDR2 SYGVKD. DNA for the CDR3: TGTGCCATCGGTCAGGGGGGATCATACGAGCAGTACTTC. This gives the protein CAIGQGGSYEQYF.

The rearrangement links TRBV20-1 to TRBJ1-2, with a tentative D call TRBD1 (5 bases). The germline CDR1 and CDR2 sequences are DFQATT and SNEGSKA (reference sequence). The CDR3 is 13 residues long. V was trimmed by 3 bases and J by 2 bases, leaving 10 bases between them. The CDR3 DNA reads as TGCAGTGCTAGTTCGGCAGGGAACTATGGCTACACCTTC. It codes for CSASSAGNYGYTF.

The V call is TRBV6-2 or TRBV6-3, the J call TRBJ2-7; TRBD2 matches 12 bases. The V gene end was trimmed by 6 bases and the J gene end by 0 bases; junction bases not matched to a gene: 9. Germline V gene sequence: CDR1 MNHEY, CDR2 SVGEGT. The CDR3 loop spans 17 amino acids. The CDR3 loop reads CASSPPRLAGDSYEQYF. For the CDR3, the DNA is TGTGCCAGCAGCCCCCCCCGACTAGCGGGAGACTCCTACGAGCAGTACTTC.

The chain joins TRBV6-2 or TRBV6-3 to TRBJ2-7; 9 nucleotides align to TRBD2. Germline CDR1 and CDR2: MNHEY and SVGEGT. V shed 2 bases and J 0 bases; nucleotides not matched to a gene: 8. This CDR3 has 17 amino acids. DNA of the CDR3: TGTGCCAGCAGTTACCCGTTAGCGGGAGTGGCCTCCTACGAGCAGTACTTC. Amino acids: CASSYPLAGVASYEQYF.

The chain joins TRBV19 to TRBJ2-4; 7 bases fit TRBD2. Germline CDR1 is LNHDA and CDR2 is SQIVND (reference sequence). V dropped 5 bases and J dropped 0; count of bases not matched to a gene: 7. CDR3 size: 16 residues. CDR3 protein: CASSPLAEIAKNIQYF. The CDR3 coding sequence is TGTGCCAGTAGTCCCCTAGCGGAAATAGCCAAAAACATTCAGTACTTC.

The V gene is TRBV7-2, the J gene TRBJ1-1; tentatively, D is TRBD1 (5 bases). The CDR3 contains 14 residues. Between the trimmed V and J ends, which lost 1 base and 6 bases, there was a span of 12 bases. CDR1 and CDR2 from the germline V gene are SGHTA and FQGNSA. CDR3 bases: TGTGCCAGCAGCTTAGAGTGGGGGGACCCTGAAGCTTTCTTT. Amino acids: CASSLEWGDPEAFF.

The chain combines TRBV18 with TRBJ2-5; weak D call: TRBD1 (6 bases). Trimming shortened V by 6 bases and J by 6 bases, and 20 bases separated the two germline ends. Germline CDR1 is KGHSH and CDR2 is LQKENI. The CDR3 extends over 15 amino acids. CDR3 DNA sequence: TGTGCCAGCTCGCTTGGACAGCCGCCCGTACAGACCCAGTACTTC. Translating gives CASSLGQPPVQTQYF.